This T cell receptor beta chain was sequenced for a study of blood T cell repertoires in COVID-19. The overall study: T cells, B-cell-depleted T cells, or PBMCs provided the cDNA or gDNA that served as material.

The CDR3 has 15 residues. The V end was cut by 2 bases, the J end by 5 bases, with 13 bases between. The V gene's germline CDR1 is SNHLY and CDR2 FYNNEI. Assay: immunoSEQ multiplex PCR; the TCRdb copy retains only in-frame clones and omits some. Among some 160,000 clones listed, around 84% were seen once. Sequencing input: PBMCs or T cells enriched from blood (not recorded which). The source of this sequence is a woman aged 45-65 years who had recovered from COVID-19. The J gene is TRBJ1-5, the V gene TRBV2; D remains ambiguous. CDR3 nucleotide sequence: TGTGCCAGCAGTGAACGGGGTATGATGTATCAGCCCCAGCATTTT. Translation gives CASSERGMMYQPQHF.